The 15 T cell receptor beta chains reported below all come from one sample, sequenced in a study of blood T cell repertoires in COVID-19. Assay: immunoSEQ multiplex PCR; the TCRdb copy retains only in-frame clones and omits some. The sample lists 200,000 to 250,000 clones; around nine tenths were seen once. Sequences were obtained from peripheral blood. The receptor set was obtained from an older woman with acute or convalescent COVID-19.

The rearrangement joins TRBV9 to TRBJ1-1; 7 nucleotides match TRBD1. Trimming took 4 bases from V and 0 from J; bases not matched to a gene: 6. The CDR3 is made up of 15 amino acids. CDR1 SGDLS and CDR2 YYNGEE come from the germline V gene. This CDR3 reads CASSSQQGLNTEAFF. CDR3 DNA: TGTGCCAGCAGCAGCCAACAGGGGTTGAACACTGAAGCTTTCTTT.

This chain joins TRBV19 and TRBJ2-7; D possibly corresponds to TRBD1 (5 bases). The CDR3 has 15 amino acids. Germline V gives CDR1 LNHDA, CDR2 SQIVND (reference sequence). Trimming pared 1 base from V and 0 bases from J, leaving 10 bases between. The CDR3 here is CASSIVSDSSYEQYF. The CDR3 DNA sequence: TGTGCCAGTAGTATAGTCTCCGACAGCTCCTACGAGCAGTACTTC.

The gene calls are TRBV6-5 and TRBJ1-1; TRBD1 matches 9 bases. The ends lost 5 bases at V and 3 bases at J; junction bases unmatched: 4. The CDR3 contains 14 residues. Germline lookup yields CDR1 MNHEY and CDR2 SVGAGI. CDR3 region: CASSPQGAHTEAFF. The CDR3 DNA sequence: TGTGCCAGCAGTCCACAGGGGGCGCACACTGAAGCTTTCTTT.

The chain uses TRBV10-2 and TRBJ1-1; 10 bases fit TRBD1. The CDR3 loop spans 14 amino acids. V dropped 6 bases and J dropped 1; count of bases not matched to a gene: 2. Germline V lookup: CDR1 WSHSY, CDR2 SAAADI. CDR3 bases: TGCGCCAGCAGGGGACAGGGGCCGAACACTGAAGCTTTCTTT. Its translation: CASRGQGPNTEAFF.

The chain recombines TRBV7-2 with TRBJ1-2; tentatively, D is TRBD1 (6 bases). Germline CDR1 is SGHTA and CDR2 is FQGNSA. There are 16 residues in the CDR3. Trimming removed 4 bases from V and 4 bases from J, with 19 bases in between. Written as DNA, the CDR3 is TGTGCCAGCAGCTCGGGAGGACAGTCCTCCTCCTATGGCTACACCTTC. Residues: CASSSGGQSSSYGYTF.

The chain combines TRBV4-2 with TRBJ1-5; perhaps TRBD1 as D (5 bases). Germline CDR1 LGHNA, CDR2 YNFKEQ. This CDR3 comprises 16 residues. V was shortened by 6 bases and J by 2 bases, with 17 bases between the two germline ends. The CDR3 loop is CASSPLGGEGNQPQHF. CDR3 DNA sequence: TGTGCCAGCAGTCCTCTTGGAGGGGAGGGCAATCAGCCCCAGCATTTT.

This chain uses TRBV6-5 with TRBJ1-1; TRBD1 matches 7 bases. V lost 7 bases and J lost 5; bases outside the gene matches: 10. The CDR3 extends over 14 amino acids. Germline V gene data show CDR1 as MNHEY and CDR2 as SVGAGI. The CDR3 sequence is CASTKSFRGTEAFF. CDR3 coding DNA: TGTGCCAGCACTAAGTCGTTCAGGGGGACTGAAGCTTTCTTT.

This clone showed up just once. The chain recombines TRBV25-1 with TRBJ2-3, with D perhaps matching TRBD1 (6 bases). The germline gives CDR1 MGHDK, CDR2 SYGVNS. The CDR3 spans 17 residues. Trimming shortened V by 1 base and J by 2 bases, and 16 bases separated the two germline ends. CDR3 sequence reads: CASSEFIVTGITDTQYF. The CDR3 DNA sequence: TGTGCCAGCAGTGAATTTATAGTTACAGGGATCACAGATACGCAGTATTTT.

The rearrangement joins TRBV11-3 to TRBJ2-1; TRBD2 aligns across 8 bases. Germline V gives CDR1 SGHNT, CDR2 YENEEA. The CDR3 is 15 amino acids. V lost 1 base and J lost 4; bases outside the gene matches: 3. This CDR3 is CASSLAGGPYNEQFF. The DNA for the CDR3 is TGTGCCAGCAGCTTAGCGGGAGGGCCTTACAATGAGCAGTTCTTC. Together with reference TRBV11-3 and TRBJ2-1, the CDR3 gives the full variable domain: EAGVVQSPRYKIIEKKQPVAFWCNPISGHNTLYWYLQNLGQGPELLIRYENEEAVDDSQLPKDRFSAERLKGVDSTLKIQPAELGDSAVYLCASSLAGGPYNEQFFGPGTRLTVL.

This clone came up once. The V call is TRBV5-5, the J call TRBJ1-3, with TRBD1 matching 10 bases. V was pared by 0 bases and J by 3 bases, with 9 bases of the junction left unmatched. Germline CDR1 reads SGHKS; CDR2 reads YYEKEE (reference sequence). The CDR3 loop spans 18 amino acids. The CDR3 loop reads CASSLVGQGKAIGNTIYF. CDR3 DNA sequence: TGTGCCAGCAGCTTGGTGGGACAGGGGAAGGCGATTGGAAACACCATATATTTT.

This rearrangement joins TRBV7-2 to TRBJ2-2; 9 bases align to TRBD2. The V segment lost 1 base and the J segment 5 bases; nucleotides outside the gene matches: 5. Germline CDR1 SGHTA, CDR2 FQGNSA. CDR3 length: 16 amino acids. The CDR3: CASSLGLAGRTGELFF. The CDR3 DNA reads TGTGCCAGCAGCTTAGGGCTAGCGGGAAGGACCGGGGAGCTGTTTTTT. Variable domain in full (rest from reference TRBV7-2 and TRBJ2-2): GAGVSQSPSNKVTEKGKDVELRCDPISGHTALYWYRQSLGQGLEFLIYFQGNSAPDKSGLPSDRFSAERTGGSVSTLTIQRTQQEDSAVYLCASSLGLAGRTGELFFGEGSRLTVL.

CDR3 region: CASSYSKSLYGYTF. For the CDR3, the DNA is TGTGCCAGCAGTTACTCGAAAAGCCTCTATGGCTACACCTTC. The chain joins TRBV6-2 or TRBV6-3 to TRBJ1-2; no firm D call. Trimming removed 0 bases from V and 4 bases from J, with 9 bases in between. This CDR3 is 14 amino acids long. The germline V gene encodes CDR1 MNHEY and CDR2 SVGEGT.

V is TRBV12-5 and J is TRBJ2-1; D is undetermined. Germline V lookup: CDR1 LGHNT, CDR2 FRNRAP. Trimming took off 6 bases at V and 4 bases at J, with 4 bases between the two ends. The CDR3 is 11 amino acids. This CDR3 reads CASGQYNEQFF. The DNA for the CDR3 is TGTGCTAGTGGCCAATACAATGAGCAGTTCTTC.

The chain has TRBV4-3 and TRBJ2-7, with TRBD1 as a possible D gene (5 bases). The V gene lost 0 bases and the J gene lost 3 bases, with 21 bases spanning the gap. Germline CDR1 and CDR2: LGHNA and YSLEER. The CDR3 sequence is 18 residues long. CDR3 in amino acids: CASSQDLVRVGYGYEQYF. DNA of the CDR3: TGCGCCAGCAGCCAAGATCTTGTCAGGGTGGGTTATGGCTACGAGCAGTACTTC.

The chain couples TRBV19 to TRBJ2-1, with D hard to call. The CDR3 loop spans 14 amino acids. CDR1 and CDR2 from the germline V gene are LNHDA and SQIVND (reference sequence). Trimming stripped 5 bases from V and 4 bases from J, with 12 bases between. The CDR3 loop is CASSLLESYNEQFF. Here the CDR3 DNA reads TGTGCCAGTAGTCTCCTGGAGTCTTACAATGAGCAGTTCTTC.